This TCR beta chain is drawn from a study of regulatory T cells in long-lasting Graves disease. Findings and limits, study-wide: The number of shared public clonotypes was higher in persistent patients (roughly 3,000) than new patients (more than 850). The study found lower TCR diversity in persistent Graves' patients than in newly diagnosed ones.

Specified time point: newly diagnosed GD, antithyroid drugs for less than 3 months. PBMC RNA was the source of the TCR library. Building of the TCR beta libraries involved iRepertoire HTBI primers and Arm-PCR of CDR3 regions. TCRdb fed the multiplex PCR reads into MiXCR, producing one record per CDR3 protein. The top ten hold roughly 8.9% of the sample, which has more than 450,000 distinct CDR3 sequences, around 12% seen once. This clonotype was seen repeatedly, ten times or more. The antigen is unknown. At one end, the junction sequence differs from germline, possibly due to a read error. The data also belong to a second study, concerning T cells in Graves' hyperthyroidism and ophthalmopathy. As that study records: TCR CDR3 regions were first amplified by RT-PCR with HTBI primers.

The receptor comes from a woman in her twenties or thirties with Graves disease. The sample here was peripheral blood mononuclear cells (PBMCs), taken at new diagnosis, from a patient treated with antithyroid drugs.

CDR3: CASSLSGNYGYTF. DNA for the CDR3: TGCGCCAGCAGCCTCTCGGGGAACTATGGCTACACCTTC. The genes are TRBV12-3 or TRBV12-4 and TRBJ1-2; the D is unclear. This CDR3 is 13 amino acids long.